This TCR beta chain is from a study of cytomegalovirus exposure and HLA in healthy donors. The PCR was carried out with 60 Vbeta primers and 13 Jbeta primers. TCRdb keeps only in-frame clones here, not all; method: immunoSEQ multiplex PCR. Among 110,000 or so clones listed, around 77% were seen once. Germline loops: CDR1 SEHNR, CDR2 FQNEAQ (reference sequence). Deletions cut 1 base from V and 5 bases from J, with 11 bases between. The CDR3 consists of 15 residues. The sequence came from a woman aged 30 to 39 in good health and CMV-seropositive. The chain carries TRBV7-9 and TRBJ1-4, with D maybe TRBD1 (6 bases). Source material: PBMCs. The CDR3 DNA sequence: TGTGCCAGCAGCTTAGGGGACAACGTCAATGAAAAACTGTTTTTT. Translated: CASSLGDNVNEKLFF.